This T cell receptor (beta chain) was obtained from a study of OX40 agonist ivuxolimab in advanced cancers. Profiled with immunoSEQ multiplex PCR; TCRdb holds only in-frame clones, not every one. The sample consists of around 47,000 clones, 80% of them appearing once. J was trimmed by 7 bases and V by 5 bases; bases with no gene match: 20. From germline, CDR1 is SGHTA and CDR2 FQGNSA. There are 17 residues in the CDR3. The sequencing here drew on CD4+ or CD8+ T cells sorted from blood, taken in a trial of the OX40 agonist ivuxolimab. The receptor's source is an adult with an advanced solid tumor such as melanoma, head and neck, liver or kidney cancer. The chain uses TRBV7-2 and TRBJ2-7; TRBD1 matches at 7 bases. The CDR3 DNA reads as TGTGCCAGCAGCCAAAGAGGACAGAGGGGGCGAAGGGATGAGCAGTACTTC. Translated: CASSQRGQRGRRDEQYF.